Sequencing of this T cell receptor beta chain was carried out in a study of Graves' ophthalmopathy and Graves' hyperthyroidism. Study context: Peripheral blood collection took place at initial diagnosis, before any treatment.

RNA transcripts were the template, and TCR beta CDR3 regions were amplified from them. HTBI-primed first-round RT-PCR preceded second-round multiplex PCR. TCRdb independently ran MiXCR on the multiplex PCR reads; one entry per CDR3 protein. The repertoire holds roughly 220,000 distinct CDR3 sequences, with 45% as singletons. The length of the CDR3 is 15 residues. Germline CDR1 and CDR2: LNHNV and YYDKDF (reference sequence). J was trimmed by 5 bases and V by 0 bases; bases with no gene match: 4. This receptor was taken from an adult man with Graves' ophthalmopathy. The sample was peripheral blood. The chain uses TRBV15 and TRBJ2-5; 9 bases agree with TRBD2. The chain's CDR3 is CATSRDPSGDETQYF. The CDR3 region has the DNA TGTGCCACCAGCAGAGATCCTAGCGGGGATGAGACCCAGTACTTC.